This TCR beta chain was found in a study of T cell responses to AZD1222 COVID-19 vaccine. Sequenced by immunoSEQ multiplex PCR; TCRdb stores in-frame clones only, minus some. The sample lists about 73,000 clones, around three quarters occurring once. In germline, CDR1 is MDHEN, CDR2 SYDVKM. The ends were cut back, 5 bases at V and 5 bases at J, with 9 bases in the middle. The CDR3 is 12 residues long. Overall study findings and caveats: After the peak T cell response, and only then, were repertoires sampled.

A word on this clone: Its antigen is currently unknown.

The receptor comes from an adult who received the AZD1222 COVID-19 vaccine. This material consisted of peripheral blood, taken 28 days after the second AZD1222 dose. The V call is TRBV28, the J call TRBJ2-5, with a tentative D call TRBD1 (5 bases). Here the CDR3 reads CASSPPGETQYF. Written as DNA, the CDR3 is TGTGCCAGCAGTCCCCCAGGGGAGACCCAGTACTTC.